Listed here are 21 T cell receptor beta chains from one sample, sequenced in a study of shared clonotypes between healthy human individuals. Assay used: immunoSEQ multiplex PCR; TCRdb lists only in-frame clones, some missing. The sample has roughly 500,000 clones; 76% are singletons. Sequenced material: PBMCs. Source of these receptors: a woman in her thirties or forties in good health. Some clones in this sample may be carry-over from other donors' samples.

The genes are TRBV7-6 and TRBJ2-6; possibly TRBD1 for D (6 bases). This CDR3 region has 19 residues. The V and J ends lost 1 base and 0 bases respectively, with 16 bases between them. Germline assignment: CDR1 SGHVS and CDR2 FNYEAQ. The CDR3 DNA sequence: TGTGCCAGCAGCTTAGACCCCGACAGGTTAGGCTCTGGGGCCAACGTCCTGACTTTC. Encoded protein: CASSLDPDRLGSGANVLTF.

The chain has TRBV4-1 and TRBJ2-1; 12 nucleotides match TRBD2. The CDR3 is 18 amino acids. Germline trimming cut 6 bases from V and 2 bases from J; bases unmatched to any gene: 11. Germline CDR1 and CDR2: MGHRA and YSYEKL. The CDR3 sequence is CASRPRTSGMQTYNEQFF. The DNA of the CDR3 is TGCGCCAGCAGACCGAGGACTAGCGGGATGCAAACCTACAATGAGCAGTTCTTC.

A few counts support this clone. The V call is TRBV5-4, the J call TRBJ2-7; a weak D match, TRBD2 (6 bases). V gave up 0 bases and J gave up 3 bases, with 13 bases separating them. The CDR3 is 15 residues long. Germline CDR1 and CDR2: SGHNT and YYREEE (reference sequence). The CDR3 DNA reads TGTGCCAGCAGCTTGGGAAGGAGGGGATTCTACGAGCAGTACTTC. It encodes CASSLGRRGFYEQYF.

Points on this clone: At one of its ends the junction is not consistent with the germline gene, which may arise from a read error. The rearrangement uses TRBV5-1 and TRBJ2-1; TRBD2 might be the D (5 bases). The CDR3 has 15 amino acids. CDR1 SGHRS and CDR2 YFSETQ come from the germline V gene. CDR3 sequence (DNA): TGCGCCGGCAGCTTGGCGGAGTTGGGCGGGAATGAGCAGTTCTTC. Its protein is CAGSLAELGGNEQFF.

This clone was counted a few times. Distinct nucleotide sequences in the sample also encode this CDR3. The chain is built from TRBV4-2 and TRBJ2-1; possible D gene TRBD2, 5 bases. There are 14 residues in the CDR3. V lost 0 bases and J lost 8, with 11 bases in between. The germline gives CDR1 LGHNA, CDR2 YNFKEQ. CDR3 region: CASSQDLLADEQFF. CDR3 nucleotide sequence: TGTGCCAGCAGCCAAGATCTCCTAGCCGATGAGCAGTTCTTC.

The chain combines TRBV6-4 with TRBJ2-1; weak D call: TRBD2 (5 bases). V lost 8 bases, J lost 3 bases, and 14 bases lay in between. Germline V gives CDR1 MRHNA, CDR2 SNTAGT. CDR3 length: 14 amino acids. The CDR3 loop reads CASEPRTCYNEQFF. CDR3 nucleotide sequence: TGTGCCAGCGAGCCCCGGACTTGCTACAATGAGCAGTTCTTC.

The chain recombines TRBV27 with TRBJ2-1; 9 nucleotides agree with TRBD1. This CDR3 spans 15 amino acids. CDR1 is MNHEY, CDR2 SMNVEV, per germline (reference sequence). J gave up 4 bases and V 7 bases, and 8 bases lay outside the gene matches. The CDR3 bases are TGTGCCAGCATTGGGACAGGGAGGAGATACAATGAGCAGTTCTTC. Protein product: CASIGTGRRYNEQFF.

The chain is built from TRBV19 and TRBJ1-2; 10 bases line up with TRBD1. Germline loops: CDR1 LNHDA, CDR2 SQIVND (reference sequence). This CDR3 region has 14 residues. After removal of 9 bases from V and 4 bases from J, the junction contained 8 bases not matched to a gene. The CDR3 is CASAPGQGPYGYTF. The CDR3, as DNA: TGTGCCAGCGCACCGGGACAGGGGCCCTATGGCTACACCTTC.

The gene calls are TRBV4-1 and TRBJ2-1, with D unresolved. The CDR3 sequence is 17 residues long. In germline, CDR1 is MGHRA, CDR2 YSYEKL. V was trimmed by 0 bases and J by 2 bases, leaving 14 bases between them. Written as DNA, the CDR3 is TGCGCCAGCAGCCAAGACAAGGGTGTCTCCCCCTACAATGAGCAGTTCTTC. Its protein is CASSQDKGVSPYNEQFF.

This clone was picked up many times. The V call is TRBV7-8, the J call TRBJ2-2; 10 bases match TRBD2. Trimming took 5 bases from V and 7 from J; bases not matched to a gene: 13. The germline V gene has CDR1 SGHVS and CDR2 FQNEAQ. CDR3 length equals 17 residues. CDR3 sequence (DNA): TGTGCCAGCAGCCTGGCGCTAGCGGGAGACTCTCGCGGGGAGCTGTTTTTT. It codes for CASSLALAGDSRGELFF. The full variable domain, rest sourced from reference TRBV7-8 and TRBJ2-2, is GAGVSQSPRYKVAKRGQDVALRCDPISGHVSLFWYQQALGQGPEFLTYFQNEAQLDKSGLPSDRFFAERPEGSVSTLKIQRTQQEDSAVYLCASSLALAGDSRGELFFGEGSRLTVL.

The rearrangement joins TRBV10-3 to TRBJ2-7; D unresolved. V was cut by 1 base and J by 3 bases, with 7 bases left in between. The CDR3 sequence is 13 residues long. CDR1 and CDR2 from the germline V gene are ENHRY and SYGVKD. CDR3 region: CAISEFNNYEQYF. The CDR3 nucleotides are TGTGCCATCAGTGAGTTTAACAACTACGAGCAGTACTTC.

The chain carries TRBV9 and TRBJ1-1; D uncertain. Deletions cut 6 bases from V and 5 bases from J, with 11 bases between. The germline CDR1 and CDR2 sequences are SGDLS and YYNGEE. This CDR3 is built from 12 residues. In DNA, the CDR3 is TGTGCCAGCAAACCCCAGGATACTGAAGCTTTCTTT. Protein product: CASKPQDTEAFF.

Here the CDR3 DNA reads TGCGCCAGCAGTGACCGCCGGGGGACTGAAGCTTTCTTT. This gives the protein CASSDRRGTEAFF. The gene calls are TRBV10-2 and TRBJ1-1, with D perhaps TRBD1 (5 bases). Germline-derived CDR1 and CDR2 are WSHSY and SAAADI. V was trimmed by 3 bases and J by 5 bases, leaving 10 bases between them. The CDR3 spans 13 residues.

A word on this clone: Only one base separates this from a far larger clonotype, so it likely reflects a read error. The V gene is TRBV5-4, the J gene TRBJ1-2; perhaps TRBD1 as D (6 bases). CDR3 length equals 14 residues. In germline, CDR1 is SGHNT, CDR2 YYREEE (reference sequence). The CDR3 nucleotides are TGTTCCAGCAGCTTAACACAGGGAGCTGATGGCTACACCTTC. Translated, it gives CSSSLTQGADGYTF.

The V and J genes are TRBV28 and TRBJ2-7; the D gene could be TRBD1 or TRBD2 (5 bases each). CDR1 and CDR2 from the germline V gene are MDHEN and SYDVKM. Trimming took off 2 bases at V and 3 bases at J, with 11 bases between the two ends. The CDR3 totals 14 residues. CDR3 region: CASSLLGVDYEQYF. The CDR3 DNA is TGTGCCAGCAGTTTACTGGGGGTAGACTACGAGCAGTACTTC.

The rearrangement links TRBV5-6 to TRBJ2-7, with 10 bases fitting TRBD2. With V trimmed by 3 bases and J by 3 bases, 6 bases remained unmatched. Per the germline V gene, CDR1 is SGHDT and CDR2 is YYEEEE. The CDR3 is 15 residues long. CDR3 sequence (DNA): TGTGCCAGCAGCTCCGCTAGCGGGAGTAGCTACGAGCAGTACTTC. This sequence encodes CASSSASGSSYEQYF.

The sample holds a few counts of this clone. The chain combines TRBV19 with TRBJ1-1; D ambiguous. Germline CDR1 and CDR2: LNHDA and SQIVND (reference sequence). Trimming left V 3 bases short and J 7 bases short, with 15 bases between. The length of the CDR3 is 14 residues. CDR3 loop: CASSIVSFGGEAFF. The DNA for the CDR3 is TGTGCCAGTAGTATCGTGTCCTTTGGTGGTGAAGCTTTCTTT.

Notes on this clone: With a much larger clone just one base away, this may be a read error. Other DNA sequences in the same sample also yield this CDR3. V and J are TRBV10-3 and TRBJ1-5; TRBD1 matches 10 bases. The CDR3 covers 14 residues. Per germline, CDR1 ENHRY and CDR2 SYGVKD. The CDR3 region is CAISLGTGDQPQHF. The CDR3, as DNA: TGTGCCATCAGTTTAGGGACAGGGGATCAGCCCCAGCATTTC.

The chain uses TRBV9 and TRBJ2-2; 8 nucleotides agree with TRBD2. The CDR3 runs to 16 residues. The germline V gene has CDR1 SGDLS and CDR2 YYNGEE. V shed 6 bases and J 6 bases; nucleotides not matched to a gene: 13. The CDR3 DNA is TGTGCCAGCACCCGATTGGCGGGAGGCCTCCCCGGGGAGCTGTTTTTT. Protein: CASTRLAGGLPGELFF.

In the case of this clone: This sample also contains other DNA sequences that code for the same CDR3. V usage is TRBV15 and J usage is TRBJ2-7; perhaps TRBD2 as D (5 bases). Germline V CDR1 and CDR2: LNHNV, YYDKDF (reference sequence). The V gene lost 5 bases and the J gene lost 5 bases, with 22 bases spanning the gap. The CDR3 covers 16 residues. Written as DNA, the CDR3 is TGTGCCACCAGCCATTTTTCTAGCTCTGGTGAAGACGAGCAGTACTTC. Protein: CATSHFSSSGEDEQYF. Using reference TRBV15 and TRBJ2-7 for the parts outside the CDR3, the full variable domain is DAMVIQNPRYQVTQFGKPVTLSCSQTLNHNVMYWYQQKSSQAPKLLFHYYDKDFNNEADTPDNFQSRRPNTSFCFLDIRSPGLGDTAMYLCATSHFSSSGEDEQYFGPGTRLTVT.

This chain joins TRBV27 and TRBJ2-5; TRBD1 aligns across 12 bases. The V gene end was trimmed by 1 base and the J gene end by 4 bases; junction bases not matched to a gene: 4. This CDR3 region has 16 residues. Germline V lookup: CDR1 MNHEY, CDR2 SMNVEV (reference sequence). The CDR3 is CASSLWRDRGRETQYF. CDR3 nucleotide sequence: TGTGCCAGCAGTTTATGGAGGGACAGGGGGCGAGAGACCCAGTACTTC.